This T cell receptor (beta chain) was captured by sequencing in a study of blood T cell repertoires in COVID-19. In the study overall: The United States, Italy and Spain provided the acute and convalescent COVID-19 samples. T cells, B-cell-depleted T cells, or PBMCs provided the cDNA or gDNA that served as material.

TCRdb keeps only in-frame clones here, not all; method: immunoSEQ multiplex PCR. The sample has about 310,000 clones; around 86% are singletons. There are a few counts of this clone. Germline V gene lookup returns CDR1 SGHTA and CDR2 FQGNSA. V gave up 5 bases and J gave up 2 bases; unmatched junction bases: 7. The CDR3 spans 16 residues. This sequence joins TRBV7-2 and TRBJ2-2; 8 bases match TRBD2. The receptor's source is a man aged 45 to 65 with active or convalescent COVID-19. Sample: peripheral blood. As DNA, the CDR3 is TGTGCCAGCAGCCAATCCGGGACTAGTAACACCGGGGAGCTGTTTTTT. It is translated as CASSQSGTSNTGELFF.